The present T cell receptor (beta chain) was sequenced within a study of beta chain features in type 1 diabetes (dated by TCRdb to 2016 to 2019). Regarding the research as a whole: Mean age, gender distribution, total cell number and subset yield did not differ between patients and healthy donors. A total of around 100 million sorted cells were examined across all samples, and RNA yield correlated strongly with the number of cells per subset. The study compared the TCRB repertoires of sorted circulating CD4+ T cell subsets in recently diagnosed type 1 diabetes patients with those in matched healthy donors. Naive and central memory subsets were obtained from all 30 or so donors, but regulatory and stem cell-like memory subsets were isolated from only 8 patients and 8 healthy donors. Summary of the overall study and its limitations: Because cDNA was sequenced instead of genomic DNA, activated cells with high expression could be over-represented, although the groups did not differ in activation or CD3 levels. Shorter templates might have been favored by PCR, but patient and control samples were amplified and corrected together, so both groups would have been affected equally by any skew. Because small numbers of individuals were included in the HLA sub-analyses, any influence of HLA type on TCRB rearrangement was left unresolved. At VDJ recombination sites, patients with type 1 diabetes made fewer insertions and deleted more nucleotides, a pattern implying thymic rearrangement abnormalities. Naive, central memory and regulatory TCRB repertoires appeared more similar among patients than among healthy donors. In all four CD4+ subsets, TCRB CDR3 length was moderately but significantly shorter in type 1 diabetes patients.

The entire isolated RNA was reverse transcribed using the High Capacity cDNA Reverse Transcription Kit, and thus expressed TCRB transcripts were sequenced. Deep immunoSEQ sequencing was applied to naive, central memory and regulatory T cell samples, giving an average of about 3.57 million total reads per sample. After sorted cells were lysed in RLT buffer, RNA was extracted with DNase-treated RNeasy Micro or Mini kits, with the choice depending on cell number. To prevent cross-contamination, every cell subset was processed on its own, while patient and healthy donor samples were processed together. TCRB sequences were amplified from cDNA with the immunoSEQ multiplex PCR, producing 87-bp fragments spanning the CDR3 region. Sequencing of the amplicons was performed on the Illumina HiSeq platform. The paper's data handling went like this. PCR bias was corrected computationally using synthetic template baselines, and reads within Hamming distance 2 were collapsed, with unmergeable singletons discarded. By aligning reads against IMGT, V, D and J genes, CDR3 length, and insertions or deletions at six rearrangement sites were assigned. Within each subset, clonotype counts were normalized to the number of sorted cells before true diversity and Gini coefficients were calculated with the tcR R package. Repertoire sharing was quantified using the overlap coefficient calculated on TCRB nucleotide sequences. Out-of-frame TCRB sequences from naive cells were analyzed to stand in for the pre-selection repertoire. TCRdb holds this immuneACCESS table with in-frame rearrangements only. Some clones are missing; in checked studies, unresolved V genes explain under half, and the rest has no known cause. V and J calls and clone size are given by that table; D and trimming were obtained from the DNA. In this sample the table shows under 350,000 clones, 13% to 15% of which occur a single time. Of the sample, more than 0.015% falls within the top ten clones.

Each donor gave one peripheral blood draw, roughly 110 mL on average, collected into heparinised tubes. A BD FACSAria II and a panel including CD45RO, CCR7, CD25, CD127, CD95 and CD27 were used to sort naive, central memory, regulatory and stem cell-like memory CD4+ T cells. Every sorted population had a purity above 98%. Right away, PBMCs were isolated by Lymphoprep density gradient centrifugation and were stained directly, with no culture step. Samples were stained and sorted in pairs, with one healthy donor and one patient per experiment, so that batch effects were minimized. Comments on this clone: Its antigen is unknown. Nothing much larger sits one base from this clone, and base qualities are not available.

Including the terminal cysteine and phenylalanine, the CDR3 comprises 14 residues. The kept DNA is CDR3 alone, 42 bases in frame from the first base. Here V drops 1 base and J drops 6 bases, and the junction holds 3 bases not matched to any gene. From the germline V gene, CDR1 is MDHEN and CDR2 is SYDVKM. Sequenced sample: naive CD4+ T cells from blood. The cell subset or site label for this specimen denotes: true naive CD4+ T cells. This TCR derives from a man aged 25 to 40 with type 1 diabetes. This receptor chain uses TRBV28 and TRBJ2-7; a stretch of 10 junction bases matches TRBD2. The bases read TGTGCCAGCAGTTTATCTCGGACTAGCGGCGAGCAGTACTTC. This sequence encodes CASSLSRTSGEQYF.